These T cell receptor beta chains were read from a single sample in a study of T cell repertoires in cytomegalovirus infection. Each CDR3 protein gets one entry after TCRdb re-called the reads with MiXCR. This sample yields some 600,000 distinct CDR3 sequences, of which 24% are seen a single time; roughly 8% belongs to the top ten. Sequenced input: CD8+ T cells from PBMCs. The receptor source for this set is a human donor in good health (CMV status not recorded). Some clones in this sample may be carry-over from other donors' samples. The CDR3 runs from the conserved cysteine through the conserved F or W. The order of the fields is J gene, V gene, CDR3 protein.

TRBJ2-5	TRBV12-5	CASGWAGETQYF
TRBJ1-2	TRBV6-1	CASSDSQGTVYGYTF
TRBJ1-1	TRBV14	CASSQVNLPVEAFF
TRBJ2-7	TRBV14	CASSPLRTGGVDEQYF
TRBJ1-6	TRBV5-1	CASSSDRLDSPLHF
TRBJ1-2	TRBV7-4	CASSLGTGTNYGYTF
TRBJ2-3	TRBV20-1	CSPKGVNPGRSYF
TRBJ2-5	TRBV10-1	CASNPETTLKETQYF
TRBJ2-7	TRBV20-1	CSAAAGGPYEQYF
TRBJ2-5	TRBV20-1	CSASHLSGWKETQYF
TRBJ1-2	TRBV19	CASTPTGFYGYTF
TRBJ2-3	TRBV29-1	CSVKRGWASGYTDTQYF
TRBJ2-2	TRBV7-9	CASSFPRDRGNTGELFF
TRBJ2-1	TRBV12-3/TRBV12-4	CASIVTGGNYNEQFF
TRBJ2-1	TRBV6-6	CASSPHRGLYNEQFF
TRBJ1-1	TRBV4-1	CASSQASAGFLNTEAFF
TRBJ2-1	TRBV7-9	CASSLGMRGGTNEQFF
TRBJ1-1	TRBV10-3	CAISPSFRDRGPPAEAFF
TRBJ2-1	TRBV10-3	CAISESDPTPNEQFF
TRBJ1-1	TRBV4-1	CASSQDETGGTEAFF
TRBJ1-2	TRBV20-1	CSAPGGRGNYGYTF
TRBJ2-5	TRBV7-9	CASSSTGELPSETQYF
TRBJ2-1	TRBV27	CASMIAASSYNEQFF
TRBJ1-5	TRBV28	CASSLHQPQHF
TRBJ2-3	TRBV4-1	CASSQTGGESDTQYF
TRBJ1-1	TRBV7-8	CASSLAWGTGGVDTEAFF
TRBJ1-1	TRBV4-2	CASSQTGGPNTEAFF
TRBJ1-2	TRBV6-5	CASSEGQGYGYTF
TRBJ1-2	TRBV20-1	CSAIRDRINYGYTF
TRBJ2-2	TRBV12-3/TRBV12-4	CASSLAPATGELFF
TRBJ2-5	TRBV9	CASMGTQYF
TRBJ2-1	TRBV15	CATSRDRGATSGSYNEQFF
TRBJ2-1	TRBV20-1	CSAIPSGVHEQFF
TRBJ1-5	TRBV28	CASSKQVNQPQHF
TRBJ2-1	TRBV19	CASTIGGAFSYNEQFF
TRBJ2-1	TRBV19	CASSISLNEQFF
TRBJ1-5	TRBV7-6	CASSLFRGGNSNQPQHF
TRBJ1-4	TRBV6-1	CASGTLGIEKLFF
TRBJ1-1	TRBV7-8	CASSGPSSEAFF
TRBJ2-1	TRBV25-1	CASCWTGYNEQFF